This T cell receptor (beta chain) is drawn from a study of blood T cells in healthy people across ages. The authors ran a second PCR of roughly 7 to 11 cycles using a sample-barcoded 5' primer and a J-beta primer mix. TCRdb independently ran MiXCR on the 5' RACE reads; one entry per CDR3 protein. The sample gives some 710,000 distinct CDR3 sequences, 46% of which show up once; 15% to 20% is in the top ten. Trimming removed 6 bases from V and 1 base from J; junction bases left unmatched: 11. The CDR3 is 17 amino acids. CDR1 and CDR2 (germline): MGHDK, SYGVNS. The V call is TRBV25-1, the J call TRBJ1-1; 10 nucleotides match TRBD1. Sequenced material: blood. The sequence came from a man older than 75 in good health. CDR3 in amino acids: CASSAATGGRGNTEAFF. CDR3 nucleotides: TGTGCCAGCAGCGCCGCGACAGGGGGCAGAGGGAACACTGAAGCTTTCTTT.